A selection of T cell receptor beta chains follows, all from one sample in a study of cytomegalovirus exposure and HLA in healthy donors. Some clones are missing from TCRdb's copy, which holds only in-frame ones; the method was immunoSEQ multiplex PCR. The sample includes 200,000 or so clones, 75% to 90% of them seen just once. The specimen sequenced was PBMCs. These receptors all stem from a man between 18 and 29 years old in good health and CMV-seropositive. The CDR3 runs from the conserved cysteine through the conserved F or W. A D gene is named only where the DNA matches it firmly. Clone size, where shown, is once, few, many, or a class for clones that have expanded.

J gene,D gene,V gene,clone size,CDR3 protein,CDR3 DNA
TRBJ2-7,-,TRBV11-3,once,CASSPGVGYEQYF,TGTGCCAGCAGCCCAGGGGTGGGCTACGAGCAGTACTTC
TRBJ2-1,TRBD2,TRBV29-1,-,CSGRLAGEQFF,TGCAGCGGTCGACTAGCGGGAGAGCAGTTCTTC
TRBJ1-2,TRBD1,TRBV5-1,-,CASSFQGARGYTF,TGCGCCAGCAGCTTCCAGGGGGCGAGAGGCTACACCTTC
TRBJ2-7,TRBD1,TRBV9,-,CASSSRGGDRGLYEQYF,TGTGCCAGCAGCTCGCGAGGGGGGGACAGGGGCCTCTACGAGCAGTACTTC
TRBJ2-7,-,TRBV6-5,-,CASSSPGQPGDEQYF,TGTGCCAGCAGTTCTCCGGGACAACCAGGGGACGAGCAGTACTTC
TRBJ1-2,-,TRBV6-5,-,CASSYMGRDGYTF,TGTGCCAGCAGTTACATGGGCAGGGATGGCTACACCTTC
TRBJ2-7,TRBD2,TRBV19,-,CASSIWGGIGNEQYF,TGTGCCAGTAGTATATGGGGGGGAATCGGCAACGAGCAGTACTTC
TRBJ2-5,-,TRBV5-1,-,CASSPSDPRNPTQYF,TGCGCCAGCAGCCCTAGTGACCCTCGGAATCCCACCCAGTACTTC
TRBJ2-2,TRBD2,TRBV4-2,once,CASSQVRAGERTGELFF,TGTGCCAGCAGCCAAGTTAGGGCGGGAGAGAGGACCGGGGAGCTGTTTTTT
TRBJ2-1,-,TRBV18,-,CASSPRGLEGNEQFF,TGTGCCAGCTCACCACGAGGGCTAGAGGGTAATGAGCAGTTCTTC
TRBJ2-3,TRBD2,TRBV5-1,few,CASSLAGGRTDTQYF,TGCGCCAGCAGCTTGGCGGGAGGTAGGACAGATACGCAGTATTTT
TRBJ2-7,-,TRBV2,-,CASVTGLGAEQYF,TGTGCCAGCGTAACAGGGCTGGGGGCCGAGCAGTACTTC
TRBJ1-5,TRBD1,TRBV28,-,CASTGQAYQPQHF,TGTGCCAGCACCGGACAGGCCTATCAGCCCCAGCATTTT
TRBJ2-4,TRBD2,TRBV7-2,-,CASSFTGGDKNIQYF,TGTGCCAGCAGCTTCACGGGAGGTGATAAAAACATTCAGTACTTC
TRBJ1-5,-,TRBV19,-,CASSIIPPGRQPQHF,TGTGCCAGTAGTATAATCCCCCCGGGGAGACAGCCCCAGCATTTT
TRBJ2-1,TRBD2,TRBV27,-,CASSFLSWEGYNEQFF,TGTGCCAGCAGTTTTCTCTCGTGGGAGGGATACAATGAGCAGTTCTTC
TRBJ2-5,TRBD2,TRBV9,-,CASSTPTSGRGEETQYF,TGTGCCAGCAGCACCCCGACTAGCGGAAGAGGAGAAGAGACCCAGTACTTC
TRBJ2-2,-,TRBV7-9,-,CASSRTGELFF,TGTGCCAGCAGCCGCACCGGGGAGCTGTTTTTT
TRBJ2-2,-,TRBV9,-,CASSDSTGELFF,TGTGCCAGCAGCGATAGCACCGGGGAGCTGTTTTTT
TRBJ2-5,-,TRBV5-1,-,CASATGRGFLADQETQYF,TGCGCCAGCGCTACGGGCAGGGGCTTTCTAGCGGACCAAGAGACCCAGTACTTC
TRBJ2-7,TRBD2,TRBV19,-,CASSPEGLAGGGEQYF,TGTGCCAGTAGCCCCGAGGGACTAGCGGGAGGAGGCGAGCAGTACTTC
TRBJ2-7,-,TRBV14,few,CASSQGRQFLEQYF,TGTGCCAGCAGCCAAGGCCGACAGTTTTTGGAGCAGTACTTC
TRBJ2-1,TRBD2,TRBV28,-,CASRRTSGRVYNEQFF,TGTGCCAGCAGACGCACTAGCGGGAGGGTCTACAATGAGCAGTTCTTC
TRBJ2-2,-,TRBV27,-,CASSSGRGTGELFF,TGTGCCAGCAGTTCCGGGAGAGGCACCGGGGAGCTGTTTTTT
TRBJ2-1,TRBD2,TRBV29-1,-,CSVETSGIGNEQFF,TGCAGCGTCGAGACTAGCGGGATTGGGAATGAGCAGTTCTTC
TRBJ2-7,TRBD2,TRBV4-2,-,CASSQDPGGRGGEQYF,TGTGCCAGCAGCCAAGATCCAGGCGGGAGAGGTGGGGAGCAGTACTTC
TRBJ1-2,-,TRBV6-5,few,CASSYDRTYGYTF,TGTGCCAGCAGTTACGACAGGACCTATGGCTACACCTTC